These 15 T cell receptor beta chains came from one sample sequenced in a study of beta chain features in type 1 diabetes. Findings and limits, study-wide: Within each of all four CD4+ subsets, Type 1 diabetes patients had TCRB CDR3s that were moderately but significantly shorter.

These receptors have no identified antigens. The whole isolated RNA underwent reverse transcription, so sequencing captured expressed TCRB transcripts. This table comes from immunoSEQ multiplex PCR, and its TCRdb copy is limited to in-frame clones, with some not included. The sample carries more than 250,000 clones, about 24% recorded once. Sequenced material: naive CD4+ T cells from blood. All receptors derive from a woman under 40 with type 1 diabetes.

This clone showed up just a few times. The rearrangement uses TRBV25-1 and TRBJ2-1; 7 bases align to TRBD2. The germline CDR1 and CDR2 sequences are MGHDK and SYGVNS. The V gene end was trimmed by 4 bases and the J gene end by 0 bases; junction bases not matched to a gene: 9. This CDR3 spans 17 amino acids. CDR3 DNA sequence: TGTGCCAGCAGTGTAAACTCGGGGACTAACTCCTACAATGAGCAGTTCTTC. It codes for CASSVNSGTNSYNEQFF.

The rearrangement links TRBV30 to TRBJ2-7, with 7 bases identical to TRBD2. CDR1 is GTSNPN, CDR2 SVGIG, per germline (reference sequence). Trimming cost V 2 bases and J 4 bases; bases outside gene matches: 8. The CDR3 is made up of 14 amino acids. The CDR3 DNA reads as TGTGCCTGGAGTCCGTGGGAGGGCCTTTACGAGCAGTACTTC. Translating gives CAWSPWEGLYEQYF.

The chain employs TRBV27 and TRBJ1-4; D gene ambiguous. V was trimmed by 5 bases and J by 0 bases, leaving 16 bases between them. This CDR3 contains 17 residues. Germline assignment: CDR1 MNHEY and CDR2 SMNVEV (reference sequence). CDR3 amino acids: CASSPSGIIATNEKLFF. CDR3 in DNA: TGTGCCAGCAGTCCCTCGGGGATAATTGCAACTAATGAAAAACTGTTTTTT.

The V and J genes are TRBV29-1 and TRBJ2-3, with D maybe TRBD2 (5 bases). Germline CDR1 is SQVTM and CDR2 is ANQGSEA. The CDR3 loop spans 16 amino acids. V was shortened by 5 bases and J by 1 base, with 19 bases between the two germline ends. Here the CDR3 reads CSVHFGTSSGTDTQYF. Here the CDR3 DNA reads TGCAGCGTTCATTTCGGAACGAGTAGCGGCACAGATACGCAGTATTTT.

Only a few counts were recorded for this clone. The V gene is TRBV2, the J gene TRBJ2-3; no firm D call. Germline values: CDR1 SNHLY, CDR2 FYNNEI. The V end was cut by 2 bases, the J end by 1 base, with 13 bases between. There are 16 residues in the CDR3. The chain's CDR3 is CASSEQRQSGTDTQYF. The CDR3 DNA reads TGTGCCAGCAGTGAACAGAGGCAGTCTGGCACAGATACGCAGTATTTT.

V gene TRBV30 combines with J gene TRBJ1-1, with 7 bases fitting TRBD1. V lost 5 bases and J lost 0; bases outside the gene matches: 3. In germline, CDR1 is GTSNPN, CDR2 SVGIG (reference sequence). The CDR3 spans 13 residues. CDR3: CAWVGQLNTEAFF. The CDR3 region has the DNA TGTGCCTGGGTGGGACAGTTGAACACTGAAGCTTTCTTT.

The chain carries TRBV6-5 and TRBJ1-1, with a possible D match to TRBD1 (5 bases). The CDR3 contains 15 residues. Germline loops: CDR1 MNHEY, CDR2 SVGAGI. The V gene lost 6 bases and the J gene lost 4 bases, with 18 bases spanning the gap. This CDR3 reads CASRTERRQSTEAFF. The CDR3 nucleotides are TGTGCCAGCAGAACCGAACGCCGACAGAGCACTGAAGCTTTCTTT.

In this sample, this clone turned up a few times. V gene TRBV5-1 combines with J gene TRBJ2-7, with 11 nucleotides matching TRBD2. The CDR3 extends over 16 amino acids. Germline lookup yields CDR1 SGHRS and CDR2 YFSETQ. The J segment lost 1 base and the V segment lost 6 bases, leaving 9 bases of the junction unmatched. This CDR3 is CASITPGLAESYEQYF. The CDR3 region has the DNA TGCGCCAGCATTACACCGGGACTAGCGGAATCCTACGAGCAGTACTTC.

The chain links TRBV19 to TRBJ2-5, with D possibly being TRBD1 (6 bases). V gave up 9 bases and J gave up 3 bases, with 11 bases separating them. This CDR3 contains 12 residues. CDR1 and CDR2 from the germline V gene are LNHDA and SQIVND (reference sequence). CDR3 loop: CASSNREETQYF. In DNA, the CDR3 is TGTGCCAGCTCAAACAGGGAAGAGACCCAGTACTTC.

The chain is built from TRBV5-1 and TRBJ1-1, with a weak D call TRBD1 (6 bases). V gave up 1 base and J gave up 8 bases, with 12 bases separating them. The CDR3 spans 13 residues. The germline gives CDR1 SGHRS, CDR2 YFSETQ. CDR3: CASSLQGPGEAFF. The CDR3 DNA follows: TGCGCCAGCAGCTTGCAGGGGCCGGGGGAAGCTTTCTTT.

Only a few counts were recorded for this clone. J is TRBJ2-7 and V is TRBV30; tentative D call: TRBD1 (6 bases). The germline V gene has CDR1 GTSNPN and CDR2 SVGIG (reference sequence). V shed 3 bases and J shed 2 bases, with 14 bases lying between them. The CDR3 totals 14 residues. The CDR3, as DNA: TGTGCCTGGAGACGGAAACAGGGAACCTACGAGCAGTACTTC. As protein: CAWRRKQGTYEQYF.

This chain joins TRBV27 and TRBJ2-1, with TRBD2 matching 8 bases. The V segment lost 6 bases and the J segment 7 bases; nucleotides outside the gene matches: 11. The CDR3 runs 15 residues. Germline loops: CDR1 MNHEY, CDR2 SMNVEV (reference sequence). CDR3 nucleotides: TGTGCCAGCAGGCGCCTGAGCGGGAGTCAAAATGAGCAGTTCTTC. Protein product: CASRRLSGSQNEQFF.

The gene calls are TRBV10-3 and TRBJ2-1; the match to TRBD2 covers 14 bases. CDR3 length: 16 amino acids. Trimming took 10 bases from V and 0 from J; bases not matched to a gene: 5. Germline CDR1 ENHRY, CDR2 SYGVKD. This CDR3 reads CATSGTSGSSYNEQFF. CDR3 in DNA: TGTGCCACCTCAGGGACTAGCGGGAGCTCCTACAATGAGCAGTTCTTC.

This clone was detected only a few times. The CDR3 nucleotides read TGCGCCAGCAGCTTGCTGGGAGGCTCCTACAATGAGCAGTTCTTC. This encodes CASSLLGGSYNEQFF. The rearrangement links TRBV5-1 to TRBJ2-1, with D possibly matching TRBD2 (6 bases). There are 15 residues in the CDR3. Germline loops: CDR1 SGHRS, CDR2 YFSETQ. The ends were cut back, 1 base at V and 0 bases at J, with 8 bases in the middle. Using reference TRBV5-1 and TRBJ2-1 for the parts outside the CDR3, the full variable domain is KAGVTQTPRYLIKTRGQQVTLSCSPISGHRSVSWYQQTPGQGLQFLFEYFSETQRNKGNFPGRFSGRQFSNSRSEMNVSTLELGDSALYLCASSLLGGSYNEQFFGPGTRLTVL.

The gene calls are TRBV30 and TRBJ2-1; 8 bases fit TRBD2. CDR1 GTSNPN and CDR2 SVGIG come from the germline V gene (reference sequence). The CDR3 contains 13 residues. V lost 0 bases, J lost 14 bases, and 9 bases stayed unmatched. CDR3: CAWSVREGLDEFF. As DNA, the CDR3 is TGTGCCTGGAGTGTCCGGGAGGGCCTAGACGAGTTCTTC.